Here is one T cell receptor (beta chain) with its context. This clonotype turned up a few times. It has no known antigen specificity. No quality values exist for individual bases; no much larger clone is one base distant. The data belong to a study of T cells in Graves' hyperthyroidism and ophthalmopathy (dated by TCRdb to about 2019). As for the study more broadly: Peripheral blood samples were taken at the time of initial diagnosis, prior to any treatment. TCR V-J signatures able to tell the groups apart were searched for in a discovery cohort of about a hundred patients, of whom over 40 had Graves' ophthalmopathy and around 58 had stable Graves' hyperthyroidism. Prospective prediction of ophthalmopathy was tested in an independent validation cohort of under 20 hyperthyroidism patients and around 16 patients who later progressed to ophthalmopathy. The 95 to 100 discovery patients were randomly divided into training and test sets at a 7:3 ratio. Thyroid tissue and blood T-cell repertoires from six or seven Graves' hyperthyroidism patients were also compared in the study. After sampling, hyperthyroidism patients received methimazole starting at 30 mg daily, and ophthalmopathy patients received high-dose intravenous methylprednisolone. The paper describes TCR Vbeta CDR3 sequencing of 140 or so peripheral blood samples, made up of 43 ophthalmopathy patients, 70 to 75 hyperthyroidism patients and 17 progressor patients.

A patient counted as having stable Graves' hyperthyroidism if no progression to ophthalmopathy occurred over 18 months of follow-up. Hyperthyroidism patients were newly diagnosed, with disease duration under 2 months, and aged 18 to 65 years. Any patient with an uncontrolled infection, another autoimmune disease, pregnancy or lactation was excluded. Clinical symptoms, serum thyroxine and TRAb, thyroid ultrasound, and orbital computed tomography formed the basis for the diagnoses. PBMCs were isolated from more than 9 ml of fresh peripheral blood by Ficoll-Paque density gradient centrifugation. Trizol reagent was used to extract total RNA, and RNA quality was then checked on an Agilent 2100 Bioanalyzer. Amplification of TCR beta CDR3 regions was carried out from RNA transcripts. A first-round RT-PCR of the TCR CDR3 used the HTBI primer set with the Qiagen OneStep RT-PCR kit. Libraries were constructed in a second round of multiplex PCR, after which size selection and purification were performed. Sequencing of the libraries was done on an Illumina HiSeq2000 using paired-end 100 bp reads. In the authors' own workflow: SOAPnuke was used to process the raw data, removing reads that contained adapters or uncalled bases, had a mean Phred below 15, or lacked an exact match to the constant primer or identifier. High-quality paired reads were merged using COPE v1.2.5, and each unique nucleotide sequence was defined as a clonotype. MiTCR v1.1 was used to align the clonotypes against IMGT TRBV, TRBD and TRBJ reference segments. Only V-J combinations with frequency above 0.0001, covering about 99% of repertoires, were analysed. A TCS score was defined as the ratio between F50 (clonal expansion) and ExV (chaos), using BLOSUM62-based TCRdist between CDR3 peptides within each V-J. Welch's t-statistics and random forest reduced roughly 500 V-J features to 13, which were used in a naive Bayes classifier (R e1071). TCRdb trimmed the raw reads at Q25, called clones with MiXCR and kept productive beta chains. Each record represents a unique CDR3 protein, reported with the most common genes and DNA among its rows. TCRdb's processing, not the authors', yielded these V and J calls. The sample table lists approximately 530,000 distinct CDR3 sequences, about a sixth of them with a count of one. The top ten clones comprise approximately 20% of the sample.

CDR1 and CDR2 were assigned from the germline V gene as MNHEY and SVGEGT. Unmatched junction bases come to 4, with V trimmed by 6 bases and J by 3 bases. The CDR3 holds 14 amino acids from the cysteine to the phenylalanine. Kept here is only the CDR3 DNA, which spans 42 bases and is read in frame from base 1. Broader findings and caveats from the paper: Most expanded thyroid clonotypes (frequency above 0.001) were also found in blood, which suggests that blood repertoires may mirror thyroid immune responses. No statistical method was used to set the sample size in advance, and investigators knew the group allocation. A model built on a 13 V-J signature distinguished ophthalmopathy from stable hyperthyroidism, reaching about 89% sensitivity and 81.08% specificity in cross-validation and 80%/75% in testing. During validation, the model predicted progression to ophthalmopathy a median of about 5.9 months ahead of onset, with roughly 65% sensitivity and 72% to 85% specificity.

This receptor was taken from a woman under 30 with Graves' hyperthyroidism. The sample taken for sequencing was blood. The chain was built from TRBV6-2 or TRBV6-3 and TRBJ2-1; TRBD2 aligns with 8 central bases. The DNA is TGTGCCAGCAGAAAACTAGCGGTCTACAATGAGCAGTTCTTC. Its protein reads: CASRKLAVYNEQFF.